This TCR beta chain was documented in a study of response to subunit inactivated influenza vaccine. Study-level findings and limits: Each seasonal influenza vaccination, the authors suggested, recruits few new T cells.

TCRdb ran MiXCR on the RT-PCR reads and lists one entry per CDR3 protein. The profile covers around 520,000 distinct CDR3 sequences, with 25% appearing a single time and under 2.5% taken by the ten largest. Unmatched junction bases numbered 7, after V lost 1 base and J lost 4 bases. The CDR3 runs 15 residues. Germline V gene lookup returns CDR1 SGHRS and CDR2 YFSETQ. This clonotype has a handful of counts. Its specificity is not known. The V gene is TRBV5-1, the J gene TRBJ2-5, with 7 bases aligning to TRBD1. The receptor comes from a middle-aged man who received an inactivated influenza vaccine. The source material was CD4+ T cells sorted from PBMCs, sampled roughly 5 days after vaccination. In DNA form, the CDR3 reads TGCGCCAGCAGCTTGTCAGGGGGAAGTGGAGAGACCCAGTACTTC. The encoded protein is CASSLSGGSGETQYF.